These 21 T cell receptor beta chains were sequenced from one sample in a study of TIL therapy for anti-PD-1-resistant metastatic lung cancer (dated by TCRdb to the early 2020s). The immunoSEQ v3 hsTCRB kit was used to amplify TCR beta CDR3 regions from genomic DNA through bias-controlled multiplex PCR. The source is immuneACCESS, and TCRdb retained only in-frame sequences with V and J called. Part of the clones is not carried over; for the studies checked, unresolved V genes explain less than half of this, and the remainder is unexplained. Here the sample has 50,000 to 70,000 clones; around 63% occur a single time. The top ten constitute roughly 6.6% of the sample. In light of the paper, this sample's time point label describes: pre-treatment sample, taken before nivolumab and TIL therapy. The material was blood, obtained at baseline. Every receptor here comes from a person between 25 and 79 years old with non-small cell lung cancer.

The chain combines TRBV7-6 with TRBJ2-7, with 7 bases matching TRBD2. The CDR3 loop spans 14 amino acids. CDR1 is SGHVS, CDR2 FNYEAQ, per germline. Trimming removed 9 bases from V and 3 bases from J; junction bases left unmatched: 11. The CDR3 nucleotides are TGTGCCAGTCAACTTAGGGGAGGGAACTACGAGCAGTACTTC. The encoded protein is CASQLRGGNYEQYF. The entire variable domain, with the rest obtained from reference TRBV7-6 and TRBJ2-7, is as follows: GAGVSQSPRYKVTKRGQDVALRCDPISGHVSLYWYRQALGQGPEFLTYFNYEAQQDKSGLPNDRFSAERPEGSISTLTIQRTEQRDSAMYRCASQLRGGNYEQYFGPGTRLTVT.

The J gene is TRBJ1-5, the V gene TRBV2; 10 bases line up with TRBD1. Germline V gene sequence: CDR1 SNHLY, CDR2 FYNNEI. The CDR3 extends over 14 amino acids. V was clipped by 4 bases and J by 4 bases; unmatched bases: 1. The CDR3 region has the DNA TGTGCCAGCAGTGGGACAGGGGGAAATCAGCCCCAGCATTTT. Translation gives CASSGTGGNQPQHF.

The chain recombines TRBV5-4 with TRBJ2-1, with 7 bases fitting TRBD1. The CDR3 is 15 amino acids. CDR1 and CDR2 from the germline V gene are SGHNT and YYREEE (reference sequence). V lost 5 bases and J lost 2; bases outside the gene matches: 7. The CDR3 loop reads CASSTGQKTYNEQFF. The DNA for the CDR3 is TGTGCCAGCAGTACGGGACAGAAAACCTACAATGAGCAGTTCTTC.

V is TRBV7-2 and J is TRBJ2-1; D gene ambiguous. The V gene lost 0 bases and the J gene lost 0 bases, with 6 bases spanning the gap. The CDR3 loop spans 15 amino acids. CDR1 is SGHTA and CDR2 is FQGNSA in the germline V gene. The CDR3 loop is CASSLAAVSYNEQFF. DNA for the CDR3: TGTGCCAGCAGCTTAGCGGCGGTCTCCTACAATGAGCAGTTCTTC.

This clone came up a few times. The chain joins TRBV5-6 to TRBJ1-6; 9 positions match TRBD1. Unmatched junction bases numbered 4, after V lost 5 bases and J lost 7 bases. The CDR3 covers 14 residues. From germline, CDR1 is SGHDT and CDR2 YYEEEE. CDR3 protein: CASRRTGVNSPLHF. The CDR3 DNA sequence: TGTGCCAGCAGGCGGACAGGGGTGAATTCACCCCTCCACTTT.

This chain links TRBV7-9 with TRBJ2-7; D is ambiguous. The germline CDR1 and CDR2 sequences are SEHNR and FQNEAQ (reference sequence). Trimming took off 5 bases at V and 5 bases at J, with 16 bases between the two ends. CDR3 length equals 14 residues. CDR3 bases: TGTGCCAGCAGCCGTAGTATGGTTCTAAACGAGCAGTACTTC. Its translation is CASSRSMVLNEQYF.

In its sample, this clone was seen a few times. The genes are TRBV5-1 and TRBJ1-2, with a tentative D call TRBD1 (5 bases). The CDR3 covers 14 residues. Germline values: CDR1 SGHRS, CDR2 YFSETQ. Between the trimmed V and J ends, which lost 1 base and 4 bases, there was a span of 11 bases. The CDR3 bases are TGCGCCAGCAGCTTGCCGGGGGAGGGCTATGGCTACACCTTC. The encoded protein is CASSLPGEGYGYTF.

This clone was detected only a few times. The chain employs TRBV6-1 and TRBJ1-6; TRBD1 might be the D (5 bases). The CDR3 totals 14 residues. Germline CDR1 reads MNHNS; CDR2 reads SASEGT. V was cut by 7 bases and J by 10 bases, with 17 bases left in between. CDR3 DNA sequence: TGTGCCAGCATCGAGCAGGGAGGAGGATCACCCCTCCACTTT. This translates into CASIEQGGGSPLHF.

The rearrangement joins TRBV5-5 to TRBJ2-7; 10 bases match TRBD2. V trimming: 0 bases; J trimming: 0 bases; junction bases outside the gene matches: 0. Germline assignment: CDR1 SGHKS and CDR2 YYEKEE (reference sequence). The length of the CDR3 is 15 residues. CDR3 in DNA: TGTGCCAGCAGCTTGGGGACTAGCGGCTCCTACGAGCAGTACTTC. It codes for CASSLGTSGSYEQYF.

The CDR3 region has the DNA TGTGCAAGTCGCTTAAACCGACAGGACTTATCCTACAATGAGCAGTTCTTC. Its translation: CASRLNRQDLSYNEQFF. V is TRBV12-2 and J is TRBJ2-1; the listed D gene, TRBD1, was not tested against the DNA. TRBV12-2 corresponds to a pseudogene. The CDR3 runs 17 residues.

The gene calls are TRBV5-1 and TRBJ2-5; 13 nucleotides agree with TRBD2. Germline V CDR1 and CDR2: SGHRS, YFSETQ. The CDR3 is 16 residues long. V lost 1 base and J lost 2; bases outside the gene matches: 2. The CDR3 DNA reads as TGCGCCAGCAGCTTGTCGACTAGCGGGGGGCAAGAGACCCAGTACTTC. Translation gives CASSLSTSGGQETQYF.

The genes are TRBV5-1 and TRBJ2-6, with TRBD2 matching over 11 bases. The CDR3 has 16 residues. Germline assignment: CDR1 SGHRS and CDR2 YFSETQ. The ends lost 6 bases at V and 2 bases at J; junction bases unmatched: 4. The CDR3 DNA sequence: TGCGCCAGCAAAATAGCGGGAGGGCCTGGGGCCAACGTCCTGACTTTC. Amino acid sequence: CASKIAGGPGANVLTF.

The CDR3 DNA follows: TGTGCCAGCAGTGAACCAAACATTCAGTACTTC. Translation gives CASSEPNIQYF. The chain is built from TRBV6-1 and TRBJ2-4, with unresolved D. V gave up 2 bases and J gave up 6 bases, with 2 bases separating them. Germline lookup yields CDR1 MNHNS and CDR2 SASEGT. There are 11 residues in the CDR3.

The genes are TRBV9 and TRBJ2-3, with D perhaps TRBD1 (6 bases). CDR1 is SGDLS, CDR2 YYNGEE, per germline. V shed 0 bases and J shed 3 bases, with 8 bases lying between them. The CDR3 totals 14 residues. The CDR3: CASSVDRVTDTQYF. CDR3 nucleotide sequence: TGTGCCAGCAGCGTAGACAGGGTTACAGATACGCAGTATTTT.

The chain is built from TRBV5-1 and TRBJ1-5; possibly TRBD1 for D (5 bases). CDR1 is SGHRS and CDR2 is YFSETQ in the germline V gene. The V and J ends lost 2 bases and 6 bases respectively, with 15 bases between them. This CDR3 region has 15 residues. This CDR3 reads CASSFDGGSGQPQHF. DNA of the CDR3: TGCGCCAGCAGCTTTGATGGGGGGAGCGGTCAGCCCCAGCATTTT.

This CDR3 is CASQIPPGQPSVGGGSADTQYF. CDR3 nucleotides: TGTGCCAGCCAAATACCCCCCGGACAGCCATCTGTAGGGGGGGGAAGCGCAGATACGCAGTATTTT. The chain combines TRBV2 with TRBJ2-3, with D possibly TRBD2 on 7 matching bases. CDR1 and CDR2 (germline): SNHLY, FYNNEI. V lost 8 bases to trimming and J lost 4 bases, with 40 bases between them. The CDR3 extends over 22 amino acids.

V is TRBV14 and J is TRBJ2-7; the match to TRBD1 covers 9 bases. The germline gives CDR1 SGHDN, CDR2 FVKESK. The CDR3 spans 19 residues. V shed 0 bases and J 3 bases; nucleotides not matched to a gene: 15. As DNA, the CDR3 is TGTGCCAGCAGCCAAGAAAGTCAGCTTGGGACAGGGTATGTCTACGAGCAGTACTTC. As protein: CASSQESQLGTGYVYEQYF.

The rearrangement links TRBV7-9 to TRBJ1-1, with a weak D call TRBD1 (5 bases). From germline, CDR1 is SEHNR and CDR2 FQNEAQ (reference sequence). V shed 5 bases and J shed 10 bases, with 20 bases lying between them. The CDR3 extends over 14 amino acids. This CDR3 reads CASSPYGTGEGAFF. In nucleotides, the CDR3 is TGTGCCAGCAGCCCCTATGGAACGGGGGAAGGAGCTTTCTTT.

J is TRBJ1-4 and V is TRBV6-1; D ambiguous. Trimming took off 8 bases at V and 0 bases at J, with 10 bases between the two ends. Looked up from germline, CDR1 is MNHNS and CDR2 is SASEGT. The CDR3 totals 14 residues. CDR3 in amino acids: CASGNRATNEKLFF. The CDR3 nucleotides read TGTGCCAGCGGGAATCGAGCAACTAATGAAAAACTGTTTTTT.

This chain connects TRBV4-2 to TRBJ2-3, with 14 bases matching TRBD2. Germline CDR1 and CDR2: LGHNA and YNFKEQ. This CDR3 has 18 residues. Trimming removed 3 bases from V and 0 bases from J; junction bases left unmatched: 5. The CDR3 sequence: CASSHWTSGRSSTDTQYF. The CDR3 DNA is TGTGCCAGCAGCCATTGGACTAGCGGGAGGTCTAGCACAGATACGCAGTATTTT.

The rearrangement uses TRBV5-6 and TRBJ1-3; D is possibly TRBD1 (6 bases). Trimming left V 4 bases short and J 3 bases short, with 11 bases between. Germline CDR1 and CDR2: SGHDT and YYEEEE. The CDR3 loop spans 14 amino acids. CDR3 nucleotide sequence: TGTGCCAGCAGCGTCGACAGGTTTGGAAACACCATATATTTT. It encodes CASSVDRFGNTIYF.